The sequence of this TCR beta chain was determined in a study of Ad26.COV2.S vaccination and SARS-CoV-2 variants listed by TCRdb under 2021. With respect to the entire study: Sequencing of the TCRbeta repertoire served to evaluate the specificity and breadth of SARS-CoV-2-reactive T cell receptors following Ad26.COV2.S vaccination. A total of 32 samples were included in the TCR-sequenced set, comprising some 20 Ad26.COV2.S vaccine recipients, 5 placebo recipients and 8 SARS-CoV-2 convalescent individuals.

What the authors observed across the whole study: Vaccine and placebo recipients had similar non-spike TCR breadth, a finding consistent with the vaccine containing only spike. After vaccination, spike-specific CD8+ and CD4+ T cell responses were reported to show substantial breadth. Spike-specific TCR breadth was higher in Ad26.COV2.S recipients than in placebo recipients (P = 0.0014). The authors noted that total T cell responses may have been underestimated by the TCR breadth and depth analyses.

The time point label here, explained by the study, means: individuals recovered from natural SARS-CoV-2 infection. The germline V gene specifies SGHVS as CDR1 and FNYEAQ as CDR2. The junction shows trimming of 0 bases on V and 8 bases on J, and the gene matches do not reach 9 bases of it. Including the terminal cysteine and phenylalanine, the CDR3 comprises 15 residues. Solely the CDR3 DNA is kept, with 45 bases framed from the first base. A word on this clone: Its antigen remains unidentified. Qualities for individual bases were not recorded, and no much larger clone is one base off.

TCRbeta CDR3 regions were sequenced with the immunoSEQ Assay. After extraction, genomic DNA underwent amplification by bias-controlled multiplex PCR, followed by high-throughput sequencing. The source study handled its data this way. To quantify the absolute abundance of every unique TCRbeta CDR3 region, sequences were collapsed and filtered. T cell fraction was estimated by normalizing TCRbeta template counts to usable DNA, which was measured by amplifying reference genes present in all nucleated cells. Repertoire TCRs were annotated as SARS-CoV-2-specific when V gene, CDR3 amino acid sequence and J gene were exactly matched to a known reactive TCR set. The reference SARS-CoV-2 TCR set was obtained from MIRA and was filtered for enrichment in COVID-19-positive ImmuneCODE repertoires, whereby public or cross-reactive TCRs were removed. Using the MIRA antigens, annotated TCRs were further analysed by specific ORF or by position within an ORF. Breadth was defined as annotated unique rearrangements over total unique productive rearrangements; depth was the summed frequency of those rearrangements. Group comparisons of TCR breadth used two-sided Wilcoxon rank-sum tests. TCRdb stores this immuneACCESS table with in-frame sequences only. Part of the clones is absent; in the studies checked, under half of the shortfall reflects unresolved V genes, and no reason is known for the rest. The V and J calls and clone size are taken from that table; D and trimming were inferred from the DNA. The sample profile shows under 150,000 clones; roughly 88% of them were found once. The ten largest clones represent 4% to 6% of the sample.

The chain was built from TRBV7-6 and TRBJ2-5, and TRBD1 aligns with 7 junction nucleotides. Sequencing was performed on peripheral blood, taken after recovery from COVID-19. This clonotype originated in a human donor who had recovered from COVID-19. The DNA sequence follows: TGTGCCAGCAGCTTAGCGGCAGACAGGGTTCCAACCCAGTACTTC. Translated, this gives CASSLAADRVPTQYF.